A selection of T cell receptor beta chains follows, all from one sample in a study of T cells in Graves' hyperthyroidism and ophthalmopathy. TCRdb analysed the multiplex PCR reads with MiXCR anew, one entry per CDR3 protein. This sample has fewer than 850,000 distinct CDR3 sequences, with roughly 17% found just once. Sequenced: blood. Receptors were obtained from a man aged 50 or older with Graves' hyperthyroidism. The CDR3 runs from the conserved cysteine through the conserved F or W. The D gene is left open where the match is weak.

CDR3aa,len,d_gene,v_gene,j_gene
CASSPLSRGNQPQHF,15,.,TRBV28,TRBJ1-5
CSARAGGPSETQYF,14,TRBD2,TRBV20-1,TRBJ2-5
CASSQGAGGYETQYF,15,.,TRBV4-1,TRBJ2-5
CASRDWVGTEAFF,13,.,TRBV5-1,TRBJ1-1
CASSLFMMGETQYF,14,.,TRBV27,TRBJ2-5
CASSYSVNSPLHF,13,.,TRBV6-6,TRBJ1-6
CATSRDRALIQGANQPQHF,19,TRBD1,TRBV15,TRBJ1-5
CASSPRQNTGELFF,14,.,TRBV7-8,TRBJ2-2
CASTAGAGLYGYTF,14,.,TRBV6-1,TRBJ1-2
CSAPEHRTRAFF,12,.,TRBV20-1,TRBJ1-1
CASSPRPRGRMDEQYF,16,TRBD1,TRBV11-2,TRBJ2-7
CSEMGVPKNIQYF,13,.,TRBV20-1,TRBJ2-4
CASSEGPRSSGNTIYF,16,.,TRBV6-1,TRBJ1-3
CASSFLTGASYNEQFF,16,TRBD1,TRBV27,TRBJ2-1
CASSRTATSGSSHEQFF,17,TRBD2,TRBV6-1,TRBJ2-1
CASSSPLDGRMGEQYF,16,TRBD2,TRBV28,TRBJ2-7
CASSLLGTSGSSYEQYF,17,TRBD2,TRBV27,TRBJ2-7
CASRIGTRMAEQFF,14,TRBD2,TRBV6-2/TRBV6-3,TRBJ2-1
CASSPPQLRVGEQYF,15,.,TRBV18,TRBJ2-7
CSVVYTNSNQPQHF,14,.,TRBV29-1,TRBJ1-5
CASRKSAGDRETQYF,15,TRBD2,TRBV7-6,TRBJ2-5
CASSLVLDYEQFF,13,.,TRBV11-2,TRBJ2-1
CASSPTGGANEQYF,14,TRBD1,TRBV28,TRBJ2-7
CATRRAAQETQYF,13,.,TRBV19,TRBJ2-5
CASSQEGRGTGELFF,15,.,TRBV4-1,TRBJ2-2
CASSLTGNSVADTQYF,16,.,TRBV7-3,TRBJ2-3
CASSPRFGLGGNHEQYF,17,.,TRBV11-2,TRBJ2-7
CASQPRQNEKLFF,13,.,TRBV12-3/TRBV12-4,TRBJ1-4
CASSQQIGQKAFF,13,.,TRBV3-1,TRBJ1-1
CASSSPGQGTEAFF,14,TRBD1,TRBV7-9,TRBJ1-1